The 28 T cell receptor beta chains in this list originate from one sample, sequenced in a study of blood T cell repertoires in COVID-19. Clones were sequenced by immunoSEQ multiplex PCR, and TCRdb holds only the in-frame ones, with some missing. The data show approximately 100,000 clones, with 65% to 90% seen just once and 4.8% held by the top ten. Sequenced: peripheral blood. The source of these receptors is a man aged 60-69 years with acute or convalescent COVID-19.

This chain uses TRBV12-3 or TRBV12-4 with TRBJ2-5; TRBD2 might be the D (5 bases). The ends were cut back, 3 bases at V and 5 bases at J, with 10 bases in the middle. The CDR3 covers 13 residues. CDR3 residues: CASSLARGETQYF. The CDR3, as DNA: TGTGCCAGCAGTTTGGCTAGAGGGGAGACCCAGTACTTC.

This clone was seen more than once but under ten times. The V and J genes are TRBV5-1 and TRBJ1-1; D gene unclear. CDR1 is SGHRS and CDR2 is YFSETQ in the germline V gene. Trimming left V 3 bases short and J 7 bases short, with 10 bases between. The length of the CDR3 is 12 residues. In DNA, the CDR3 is TGCGCCAGCAGCTCCCCGCCGGGTGAAGCTTTCTTT. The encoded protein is CASSSPPGEAFF.

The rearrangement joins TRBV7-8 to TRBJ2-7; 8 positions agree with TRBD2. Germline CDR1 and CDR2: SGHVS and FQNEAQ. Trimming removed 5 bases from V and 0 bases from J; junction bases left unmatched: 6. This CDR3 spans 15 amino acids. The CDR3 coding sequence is TGTGCCAGCAGCCCAGTAGCGGGGCTCTCCTACGAGCAGTACTTC. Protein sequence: CASSPVAGLSYEQYF.

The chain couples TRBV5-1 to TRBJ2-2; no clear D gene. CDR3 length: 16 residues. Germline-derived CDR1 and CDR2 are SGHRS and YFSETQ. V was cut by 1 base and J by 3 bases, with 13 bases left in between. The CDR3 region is CASSLSRQGDTGELFF. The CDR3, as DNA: TGCGCCAGCAGCTTGTCCAGGCAAGGCGACACCGGGGAGCTGTTTTTT. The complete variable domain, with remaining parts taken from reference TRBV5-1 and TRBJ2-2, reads KAGVTQTPRYLIKTRGQQVTLSCSPISGHRSVSWYQQTPGQGLQFLFEYFSETQRNKGNFPGRFSGRQFSNSRSEMNVSTLELGDSALYLCASSLSRQGDTGELFFGEGSRLTVL.

The CDR3 sequence is CASSLYAVNTEAFF. DNA for the CDR3: TGTGCCAGCAGCTTATATGCAGTGAACACTGAAGCTTTCTTT. This sequence joins TRBV7-3 and TRBJ1-1; no definite D call. From germline, CDR1 is SGHTA and CDR2 FQGTGA. The CDR3 loop spans 14 amino acids. With 2 bases removed from V and 0 bases from J, the gap between germline ends came to 7 bases. Supplemented by reference TRBV7-3 and TRBJ1-1, the full variable domain reads GAGVSQTPSNKVTEKGKYVELRCDPISGHTALYWYRQSLGQGPEFLIYFQGTGAADDSGLPNDRFFAVRPEGSVSTLKIQRTERGDSAVYLCASSLYAVNTEAFFGQGTRLTVV.

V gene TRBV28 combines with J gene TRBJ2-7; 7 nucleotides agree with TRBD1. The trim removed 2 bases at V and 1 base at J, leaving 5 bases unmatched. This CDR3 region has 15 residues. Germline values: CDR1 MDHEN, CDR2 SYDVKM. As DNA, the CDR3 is TGTGCCAGCAGTTTACCGGGACAGCAATCCTACGAGCAGTACTTC. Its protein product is CASSLPGQQSYEQYF.

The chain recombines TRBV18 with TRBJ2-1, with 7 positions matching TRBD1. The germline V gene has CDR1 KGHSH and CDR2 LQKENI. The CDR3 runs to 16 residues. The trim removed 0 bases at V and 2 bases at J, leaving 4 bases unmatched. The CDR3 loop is CASSPPGQTTYNEQFF. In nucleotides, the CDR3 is TGTGCCAGCTCACCACCGGGACAGACAACCTACAATGAGCAGTTCTTC.

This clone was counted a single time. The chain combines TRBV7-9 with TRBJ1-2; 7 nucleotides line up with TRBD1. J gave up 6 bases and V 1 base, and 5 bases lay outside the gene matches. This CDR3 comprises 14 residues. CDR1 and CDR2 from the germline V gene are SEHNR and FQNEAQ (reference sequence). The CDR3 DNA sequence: TGTGCCAGCAGCTTAGACGACAGGGATCATGGCTACACCTTC. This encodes CASSLDDRDHGYTF.

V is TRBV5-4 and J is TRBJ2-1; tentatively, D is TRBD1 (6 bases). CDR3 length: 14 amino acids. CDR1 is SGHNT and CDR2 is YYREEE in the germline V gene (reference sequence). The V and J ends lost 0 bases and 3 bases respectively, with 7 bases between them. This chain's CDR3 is CASSLGDNYNEQFF. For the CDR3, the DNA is TGTGCCAGCAGCTTGGGGGACAACTACAATGAGCAGTTCTTC.

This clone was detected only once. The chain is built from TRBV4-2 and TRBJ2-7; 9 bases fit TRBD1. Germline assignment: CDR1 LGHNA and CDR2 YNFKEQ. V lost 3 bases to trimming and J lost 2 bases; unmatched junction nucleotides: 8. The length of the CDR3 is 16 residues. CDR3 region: CASSQTDRGYTYEQYF. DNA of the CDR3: TGTGCCAGCAGCCAGACTGACAGGGGGTATACCTACGAGCAGTACTTC.

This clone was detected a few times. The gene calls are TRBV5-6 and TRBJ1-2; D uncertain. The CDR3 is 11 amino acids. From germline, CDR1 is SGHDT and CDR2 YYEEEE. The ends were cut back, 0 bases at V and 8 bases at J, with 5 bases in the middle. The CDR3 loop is CASSLERGYTF. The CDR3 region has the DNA TGTGCCAGCAGCTTGGAGAGGGGCTACACCTTC. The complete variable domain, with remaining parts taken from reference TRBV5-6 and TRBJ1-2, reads DAGVTQSPTHLIKTRGQQVTLRCSPKSGHDTVSWYQQALGQGPQFIFQYYEEEERQRGNFPDRFSGHQFPNYSSELNVNALLLGDSALYLCASSLERGYTFGSGTRLTVV.

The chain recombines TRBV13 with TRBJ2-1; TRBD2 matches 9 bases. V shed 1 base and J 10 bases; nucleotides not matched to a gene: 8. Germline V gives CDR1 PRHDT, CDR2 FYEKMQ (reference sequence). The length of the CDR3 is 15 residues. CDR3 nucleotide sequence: TGTGCCAGCAGCTTAGCGGCGCGGGGGGGCCAGGAGCAGTTCTTC. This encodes CASSLAARGGQEQFF.

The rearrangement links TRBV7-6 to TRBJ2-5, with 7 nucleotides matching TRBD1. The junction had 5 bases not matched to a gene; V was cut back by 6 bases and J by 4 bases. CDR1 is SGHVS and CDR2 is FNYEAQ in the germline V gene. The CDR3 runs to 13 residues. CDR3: CASSLTGLETQYF. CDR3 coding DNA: TGTGCCAGCAGTTTGACAGGGTTAGAGACCCAGTACTTC.

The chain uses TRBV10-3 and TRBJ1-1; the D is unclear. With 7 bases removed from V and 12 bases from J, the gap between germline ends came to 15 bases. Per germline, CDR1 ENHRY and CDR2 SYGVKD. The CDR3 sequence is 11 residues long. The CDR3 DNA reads TGTGCCATCACTTTCGGGTTGGCAACTTTCTTT. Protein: CAITFGLATFF.

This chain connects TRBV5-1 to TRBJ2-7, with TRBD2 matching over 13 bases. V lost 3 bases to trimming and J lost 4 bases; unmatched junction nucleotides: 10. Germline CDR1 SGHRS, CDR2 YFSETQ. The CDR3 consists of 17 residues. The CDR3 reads CASSSGTSGRARYEQYF. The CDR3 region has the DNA TGCGCCAGCAGCTCAGGTACTAGCGGGAGGGCCCGGTACGAGCAGTACTTC.

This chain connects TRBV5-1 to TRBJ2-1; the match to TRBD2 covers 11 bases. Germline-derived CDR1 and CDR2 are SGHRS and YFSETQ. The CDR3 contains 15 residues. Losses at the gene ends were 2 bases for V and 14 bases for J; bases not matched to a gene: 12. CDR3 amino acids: CASSFGNSGGASEFF. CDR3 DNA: TGCGCCAGCAGCTTCGGTAATAGCGGGGGGGCAAGCGAGTTCTTC. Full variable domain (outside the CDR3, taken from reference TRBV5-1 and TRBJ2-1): KAGVTQTPRYLIKTRGQQVTLSCSPISGHRSVSWYQQTPGQGLQFLFEYFSETQRNKGNFPGRFSGRQFSNSRSEMNVSTLELGDSALYLCASSFGNSGGASEFFGPGTRLTVL.

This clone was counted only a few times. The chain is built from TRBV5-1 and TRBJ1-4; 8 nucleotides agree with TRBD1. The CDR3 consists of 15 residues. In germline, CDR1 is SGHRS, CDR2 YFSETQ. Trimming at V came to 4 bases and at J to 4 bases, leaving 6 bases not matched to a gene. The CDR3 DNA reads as TGCGCCAGCAGCACCACCGGACAGGGTAATGAAAAACTGTTTTTT. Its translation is CASSTTGQGNEKLFF.

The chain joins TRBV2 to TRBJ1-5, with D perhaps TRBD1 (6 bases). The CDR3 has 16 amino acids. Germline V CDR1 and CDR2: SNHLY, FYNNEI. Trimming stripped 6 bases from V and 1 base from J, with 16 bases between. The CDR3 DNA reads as TGTGCCAGCAGGCTACAGGGTAGCGTGAGCAATCAGCCCCAGCATTTT. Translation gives CASRLQGSVSNQPQHF.

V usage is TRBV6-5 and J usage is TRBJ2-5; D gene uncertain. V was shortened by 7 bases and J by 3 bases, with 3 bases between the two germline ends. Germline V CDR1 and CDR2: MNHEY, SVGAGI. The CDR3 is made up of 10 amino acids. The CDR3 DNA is TGTGCCAGCATCAAAGAGACCCAGTACTTC. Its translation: CASIKETQYF.

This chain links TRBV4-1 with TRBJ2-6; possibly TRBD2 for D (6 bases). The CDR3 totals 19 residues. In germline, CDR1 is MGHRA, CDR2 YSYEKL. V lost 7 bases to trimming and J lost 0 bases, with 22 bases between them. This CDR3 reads CASTPLPGLAISGANVLTF. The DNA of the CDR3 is TGCGCCAGCACGCCCCTACCGGGACTGGCTATCTCTGGGGCCAACGTCCTGACTTTC.

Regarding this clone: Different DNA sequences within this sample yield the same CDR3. CDR3 bases: TGCGCCAGCAGCCTAGGGGGCGGGAACACTGAAGCTTTCTTT. Protein: CASSLGGGNTEAFF. The chain recombines TRBV5-1 with TRBJ1-1; 7 positions match TRBD1. Germline V lookup: CDR1 SGHRS, CDR2 YFSETQ. Trimming at V came to 4 bases and at J to 1 base, leaving 4 bases not matched to a gene. The CDR3 runs to 14 residues.

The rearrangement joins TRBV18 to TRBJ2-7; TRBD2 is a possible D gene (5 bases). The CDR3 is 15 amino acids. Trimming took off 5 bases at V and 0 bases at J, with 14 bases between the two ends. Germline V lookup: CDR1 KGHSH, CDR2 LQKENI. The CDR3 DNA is TGTGCCAGCTCAGCCCGGACTGAGAACTCCTACGAGCAGTACTTC. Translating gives CASSARTENSYEQYF.

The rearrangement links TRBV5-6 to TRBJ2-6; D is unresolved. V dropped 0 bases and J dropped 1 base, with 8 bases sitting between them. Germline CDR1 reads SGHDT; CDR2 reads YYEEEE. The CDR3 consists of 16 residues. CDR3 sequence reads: CASSLEAKSGANVLTF. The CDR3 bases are TGTGCCAGCAGCTTGGAAGCGAAATCTGGGGCCAACGTCCTGACTTTC.

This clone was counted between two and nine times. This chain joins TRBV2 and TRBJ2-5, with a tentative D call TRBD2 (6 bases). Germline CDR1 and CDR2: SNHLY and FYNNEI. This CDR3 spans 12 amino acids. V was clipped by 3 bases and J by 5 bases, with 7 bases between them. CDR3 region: CASSEEGETQYF. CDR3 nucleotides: TGTGCCAGCAGTGAGGAGGGGGAGACCCAGTACTTC.

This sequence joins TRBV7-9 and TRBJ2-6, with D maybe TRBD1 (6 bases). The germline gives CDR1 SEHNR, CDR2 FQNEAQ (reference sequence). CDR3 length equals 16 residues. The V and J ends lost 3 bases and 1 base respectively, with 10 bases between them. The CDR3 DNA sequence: TGTGCCAGCAGCTTCGCCAGGGGATCTGGGGCCAACGTCCTGACTTTC. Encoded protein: CASSFARGSGANVLTF.

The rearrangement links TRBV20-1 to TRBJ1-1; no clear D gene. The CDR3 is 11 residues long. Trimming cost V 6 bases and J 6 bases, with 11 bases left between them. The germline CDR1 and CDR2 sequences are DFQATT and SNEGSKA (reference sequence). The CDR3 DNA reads TGCAGTGCCCCCCTCGGTGCTGAAGCTTTCTTT. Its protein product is CSAPLGAEAFF.

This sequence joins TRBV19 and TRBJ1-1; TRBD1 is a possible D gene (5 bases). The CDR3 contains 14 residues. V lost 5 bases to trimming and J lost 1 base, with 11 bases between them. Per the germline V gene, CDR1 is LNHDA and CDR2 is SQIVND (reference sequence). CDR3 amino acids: CASSADRQNTEAFF. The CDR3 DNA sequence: TGTGCCAGTAGTGCCGACAGACAGAACACTGAAGCTTTCTTT.

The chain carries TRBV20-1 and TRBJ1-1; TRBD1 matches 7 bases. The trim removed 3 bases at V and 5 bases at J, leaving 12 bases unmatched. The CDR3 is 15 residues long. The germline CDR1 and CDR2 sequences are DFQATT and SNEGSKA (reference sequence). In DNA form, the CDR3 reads TGCAGTGCTAGTAGACAGGGCCTAAGAAAGACTGAAGCTTTCTTT. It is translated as CSASRQGLRKTEAFF.